Each of the 14 T cell receptor beta chains below was sequenced from the same sample in a study of CD8 T cells in Susac syndrome. RNA was extracted with the RNeasy kit, and a quantity of roughly 0.5 to 1 ug was reverse transcribed using random hexamers. A single record per CDR3 protein comes from TCRdb applying MiXCR to the immunoSEQ multiplex PCR reads. The repertoire holds under 200,000 distinct CDR3 sequences, with roughly 96% as singletons. What was sequenced was CD4+ T cells from PBMCs. The receptors shown here come from a human donor in good health.

CDR3 sequence: CASSLAGRSEQYF. In DNA form, the CDR3 reads TGCGCCAGCAGCTTGGCAGGGCGTAGCGAGCAGTACTTC. V is TRBV5-1 and J is TRBJ2-7; TRBD1 might be the D (5 bases). CDR1 and CDR2 (germline): SGHRS, YFSETQ. V was clipped by 0 bases and J by 6 bases, with 10 bases between them. CDR3 length: 13 residues.

The V and J genes are TRBV20-1 and TRBJ1-1; D possibly corresponds to TRBD1 (5 bases). The CDR3 contains 12 residues. The germline gives CDR1 DFQATT, CDR2 SNEGSKA (reference sequence). The V end was cut by 5 bases, the J end by 6 bases, with 13 bases between. The CDR3 loop is CSAPHTGPEAFF. CDR3 sequence (DNA): TGCAGTGCTCCCCATACGGGGCCTGAAGCTTTCTTT.

CDR3 residues: CASSHSGGVTYNEQFF. The CDR3, as DNA: TGCGCCAGCAGCCACTCCGGGGGGGTTACCTACAATGAGCAGTTCTTC. V usage is TRBV4-1 and J usage is TRBJ2-1; 8 positions match TRBD2. The CDR3 runs 16 residues. Losses at the gene ends were 3 bases for V and 2 bases for J; bases not matched to a gene: 6. CDR1 is MGHRA and CDR2 is YSYEKL in the germline V gene.

This chain uses TRBV3-1 with TRBJ2-5; TRBD1 or TRBD2 may be the D gene (5 bases each). Germline V gene sequence: CDR1 LGHDT, CDR2 YNNKEL (reference sequence). The CDR3 has 15 amino acids. V lost 0 bases to trimming and J lost 3 bases, with 11 bases between them. CDR3: CASSQDQGTKETQYF. Written as DNA, the CDR3 is TGTGCCAGCAGCCAAGATCAAGGGACCAAAGAGACCCAGTACTTC.

The chain uses TRBV18 and TRBJ1-2; TRBD1 matches 8 bases. Germline CDR1 reads KGHSH; CDR2 reads LQKENI. After removal of 6 bases from V and 13 bases from J, the junction contained 13 bases not matched to a gene. This CDR3 has 13 amino acids. The CDR3 DNA reads TGTGCCAGCTCTGGGGACAGGTCGGAAAGGGGCACCTTC. Protein sequence: CASSGDRSERGTF.

J is TRBJ2-3 and V is TRBV6-5, with 10 bases that match TRBD1. This CDR3 has 15 amino acids. CDR1 MNHEY and CDR2 SVGAGI come from the germline V gene. With V trimmed by 5 bases and J by 1 base, 3 bases remained unmatched. Here the CDR3 reads CASSRTGGRTDTQYF. The CDR3 DNA sequence: TGTGCCAGCAGTCGGACAGGGGGGCGCACAGATACGCAGTATTTT.

This chain connects TRBV10-3 to TRBJ1-2; possibly TRBD1 for D (5 bases). The CDR3 extends over 15 amino acids. Per germline, CDR1 ENHRY and CDR2 SYGVKD. V was clipped by 0 bases and J by 4 bases, with 12 bases between them. CDR3 coding DNA: TGTGCCATCAGTGAGTCGCAGGGTCGTGTCTATGGCTACACCTTC. Translated, it gives CAISESQGRVYGYTF.

This clonotype appeared once. The chain couples TRBV12-3 or TRBV12-4 to TRBJ1-2; D is perhaps TRBD1 (5 bases). The CDR3 runs 12 residues. V lost 8 bases and J lost 8, with 15 bases in between. The CDR3 loop is CASGARTRGYTF. CDR3 nucleotides: TGTGCCAGCGGGGCCAGAACGAGAGGCTACACCTTC.

The chain links TRBV12-3 or TRBV12-4 to TRBJ1-4, with 8 bases fitting TRBD1. There are 17 residues in the CDR3. V lost 5 bases and J lost 0; bases outside the gene matches: 8. This chain's CDR3 is CASSPGQVFSTNEKLFF. CDR3 in DNA: TGTGCCAGCAGTCCGGGACAGGTATTTTCAACTAATGAAAAACTGTTTTTT.

The CDR3: CASSSPGLIYNEQFF. CDR3 bases: TGTGCCAGCAGCTCCCCGGGACTCATATACAATGAGCAGTTCTTC. The chain recombines TRBV7-3 with TRBJ2-1, with a possible D match to TRBD2 (6 bases). There are 15 residues in the CDR3. CDR1 is SGHTA and CDR2 is FQGTGA in the germline V gene. The V end was cut by 4 bases, the J end by 4 bases, with 14 bases between.

The chain links TRBV30 to TRBJ1-2; possibly TRBD1 for D (5 bases). The CDR3 runs 14 residues. Trimming took off 5 bases at V and 5 bases at J, with 18 bases between the two ends. Germline V gives CDR1 GTSNPN, CDR2 SVGIG (reference sequence). The CDR3 protein is CAWAPGTEQYGYTF. The DNA for the CDR3 is TGTGCCTGGGCCCCCGGGACGGAGCAGTATGGCTACACCTTC.

In this sample, this clonotype turned up once. The chain joins TRBV15 to TRBJ1-1; TRBD1 is a possible D gene (6 bases). V was shortened by 3 bases and J by 3 bases, with 11 bases between the two germline ends. Germline CDR1 and CDR2: LNHNV and YYDKDF (reference sequence). This CDR3 region has 14 residues. CDR3 sequence reads: CATSRNQGYTEAFF. DNA of the CDR3: TGTGCCACCAGCAGGAACCAGGGGTACACTGAAGCTTTCTTT.

This chain links TRBV11-3 with TRBJ2-1, with D perhaps matching TRBD2 (6 bases). The V end was cut by 2 bases, the J end by 2 bases, with 28 bases between. This CDR3 region has 21 residues. Germline V CDR1 and CDR2: SGHNT, YENEEA. The CDR3, as DNA: TGTGCCAGCAGCTTATTCGTGGCGGGACGTAGCTGGAGGGAGCCCTACAATGAGCAGTTCTTC. This sequence encodes CASSLFVAGRSWREPYNEQFF.

V usage is TRBV20-1 and J usage is TRBJ1-1; TRBD1 aligns across 7 bases. The germline gives CDR1 DFQATT, CDR2 SNEGSKA (reference sequence). V trimming: 3 bases; J trimming: 10 bases; junction bases outside the gene matches: 5. The CDR3 extends over 11 amino acids. The CDR3, as DNA: TGCAGTGCTAGTGTACAGGGGAGAGCTTTCTTT. Its protein product is CSASVQGRAFF.